This TCR beta chain stems from a study of cytomegalovirus exposure and HLA in healthy donors. Overall study findings and caveats: In vitro, three CMV-associated chains proved specific for CMV antigens.

The CDR3 spans 14 residues. Trimming pared 4 bases from V and 7 bases from J, leaving 11 bases between. From germline, CDR1 is SNHLY and CDR2 FYNNEI. The PCR used 60 Vbeta and 13 Jbeta primers. Sequencing used immunoSEQ multiplex PCR; TCRdb keeps in-frame clones, though not all of them. The repertoire has about 140,000 clones, about 80% of them found once; the top ten carry around 5%. Whereas donors were nominally healthy upon sampling, unrecorded immune exposures were probable. On this clone itself: Its antigen remains unknown.

Sequencing was performed on PBMCs. The chain is built from TRBV2 and TRBJ1-6, with TRBD1 as a possible D gene (6 bases). This clonotype originated in a male donor in good health and CMV-seronegative. The CDR3 DNA is TGTGCCAGCAGTGGTTCCAGGGGCAATTCACCCCTCCACTTT. It codes for CASSGSRGNSPLHF.